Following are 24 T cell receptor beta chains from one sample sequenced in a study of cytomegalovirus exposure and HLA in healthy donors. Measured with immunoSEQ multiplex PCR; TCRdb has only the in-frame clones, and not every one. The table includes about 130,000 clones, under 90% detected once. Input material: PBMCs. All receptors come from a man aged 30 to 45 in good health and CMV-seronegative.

CDR3 bases: TGTGCCGCGGGAGGGACAGGGGTCTCCTACGAGCAGTACTTC. Protein: CAAGGTGVSYEQYF. The chain employs TRBV6-5 and TRBJ2-7, with D possibly TRBD1 on 10 matching bases. The CDR3 runs to 14 residues. V was pared by 11 bases and J by 0 bases, with 17 bases between. The germline CDR1 and CDR2 sequences are MNHEY and SVGAGI.

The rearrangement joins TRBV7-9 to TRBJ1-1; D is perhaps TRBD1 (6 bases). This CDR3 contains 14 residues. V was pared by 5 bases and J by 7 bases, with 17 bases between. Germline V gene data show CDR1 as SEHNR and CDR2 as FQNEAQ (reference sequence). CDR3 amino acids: CASSLRGSSGEAFF. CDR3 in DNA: TGTGCCAGCAGCCTGAGGGGGTCTTCGGGTGAAGCTTTCTTT.

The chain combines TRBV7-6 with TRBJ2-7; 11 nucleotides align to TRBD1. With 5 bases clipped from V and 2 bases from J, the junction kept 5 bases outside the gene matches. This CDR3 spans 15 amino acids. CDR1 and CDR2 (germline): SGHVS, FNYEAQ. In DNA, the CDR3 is TGTGCCAGCAGCCTCCAGGACAGGGGGCCCTACGAGCAGTACTTC. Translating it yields CASSLQDRGPYEQYF.

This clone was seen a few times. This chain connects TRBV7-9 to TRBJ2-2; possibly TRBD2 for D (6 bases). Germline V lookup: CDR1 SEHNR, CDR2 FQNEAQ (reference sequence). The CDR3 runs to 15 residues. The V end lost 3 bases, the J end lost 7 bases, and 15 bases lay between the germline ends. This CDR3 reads CASSLGATGGGELFF. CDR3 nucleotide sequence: TGTGCCAGCAGCTTGGGAGCTACCGGGGGCGGGGAGCTGTTTTTT.

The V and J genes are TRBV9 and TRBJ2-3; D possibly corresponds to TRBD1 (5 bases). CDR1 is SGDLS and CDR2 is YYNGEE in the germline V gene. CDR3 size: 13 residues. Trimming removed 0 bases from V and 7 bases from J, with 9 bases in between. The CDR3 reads CASSVADSYTQYF. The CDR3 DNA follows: TGTGCCAGCAGCGTAGCTGACAGCTATACGCAGTATTTT.

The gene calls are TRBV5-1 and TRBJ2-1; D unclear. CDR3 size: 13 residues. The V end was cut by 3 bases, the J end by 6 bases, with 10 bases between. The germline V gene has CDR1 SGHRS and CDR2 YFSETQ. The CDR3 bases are TGCGCCAGCAGCTCCTTGGTGAGCAATGAGCAGTTCTTC. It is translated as CASSSLVSNEQFF.

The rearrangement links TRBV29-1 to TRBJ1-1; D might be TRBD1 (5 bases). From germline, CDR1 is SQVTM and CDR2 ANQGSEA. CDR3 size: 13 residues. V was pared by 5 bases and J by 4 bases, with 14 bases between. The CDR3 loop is CSVRGSSSTEAFF. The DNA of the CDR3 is TGCAGCGTTAGGGGTTCTAGTAGCACTGAAGCTTTCTTT.

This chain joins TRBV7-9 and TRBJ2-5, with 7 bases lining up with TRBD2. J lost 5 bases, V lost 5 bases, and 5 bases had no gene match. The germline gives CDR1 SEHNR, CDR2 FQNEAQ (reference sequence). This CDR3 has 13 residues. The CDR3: CASSMGLRETQYF. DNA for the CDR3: TGTGCCAGCAGCATGGGACTACGGGAGACCCAGTACTTC.

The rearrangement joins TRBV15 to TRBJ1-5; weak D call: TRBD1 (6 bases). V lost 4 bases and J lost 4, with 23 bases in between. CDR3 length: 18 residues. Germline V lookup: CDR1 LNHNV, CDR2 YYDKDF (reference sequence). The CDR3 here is CATSKYPPTDSQNQPQHF. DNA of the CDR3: TGTGCCACCAGCAAATATCCCCCAACGGACAGTCAAAATCAGCCCCAGCATTTT.

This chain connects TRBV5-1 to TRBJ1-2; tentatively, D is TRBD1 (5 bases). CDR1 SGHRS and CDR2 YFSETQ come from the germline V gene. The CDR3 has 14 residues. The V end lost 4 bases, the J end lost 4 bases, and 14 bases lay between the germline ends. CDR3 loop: CASSPPGGFYGYTF. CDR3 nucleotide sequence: TGCGCCAGCAGCCCCCCGGGGGGGTTCTATGGCTACACCTTC.

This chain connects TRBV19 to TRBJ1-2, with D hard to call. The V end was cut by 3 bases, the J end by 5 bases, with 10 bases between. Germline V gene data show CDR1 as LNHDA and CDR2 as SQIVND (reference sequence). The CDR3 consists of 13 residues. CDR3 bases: TGTGCCAGTAGTATGAATGGAGGGTATGGCTACACCTTC. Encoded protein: CASSMNGGYGYTF.

The CDR3 sequence is CASSAIRGRGNTGELFF. The CDR3 DNA reads TGTGCCAGCAGCGCAATCCGGGGCAGGGGGAACACCGGGGAGCTGTTTTTT. J is TRBJ2-2 and V is TRBV2; possible D gene TRBD1, 6 bases. Germline CDR1 and CDR2: SNHLY and FYNNEI. This CDR3 has 17 residues. V lost 6 bases and J lost 1, with 18 bases in between.

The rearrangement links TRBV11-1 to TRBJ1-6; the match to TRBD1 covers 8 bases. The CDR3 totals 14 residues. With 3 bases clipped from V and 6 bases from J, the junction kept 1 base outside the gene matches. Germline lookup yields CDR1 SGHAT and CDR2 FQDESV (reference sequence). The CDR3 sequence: CASSLTGVNSPLHF. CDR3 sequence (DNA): TGTGCCAGCAGCTTGACAGGGGTTAATTCACCCCTCCACTTT.

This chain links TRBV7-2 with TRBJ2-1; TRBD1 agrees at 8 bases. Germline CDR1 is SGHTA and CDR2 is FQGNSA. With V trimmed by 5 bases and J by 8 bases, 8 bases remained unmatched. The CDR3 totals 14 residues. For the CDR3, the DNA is TGTGCCAGCAGCAAGGACAGGGACTGGGATGAGCAGTTCTTC. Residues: CASSKDRDWDEQFF.

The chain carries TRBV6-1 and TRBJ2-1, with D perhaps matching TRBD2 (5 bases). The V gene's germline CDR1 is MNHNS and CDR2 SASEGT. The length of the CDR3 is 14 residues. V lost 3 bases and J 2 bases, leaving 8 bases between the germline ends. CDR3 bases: TGTGCCAGCAGTGATCCCGGGACCTACAATGAGCAGTTCTTC. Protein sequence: CASSDPGTYNEQFF.

The CDR3 DNA reads TGTGCTAGTGGTTTGGAACAGAACACTGAAGCTTTCTTT. It specifies CASGLEQNTEAFF. The rearrangement links TRBV12-5 to TRBJ1-1, with D hard to call. Trimming stripped 1 base from V and 1 base from J, with 4 bases between. Germline V gives CDR1 LGHNT, CDR2 FRNRAP. This CDR3 has 13 amino acids. The variable domain in full, completed from reference TRBV12-5 and TRBJ1-1, reads DARVTQTPRHKVTEMGQEVTMRCQPILGHNTVFWYRQTMMQGLELLAYFRNRAPLDDSGMPKDRFSAEMPDATLATLKIQPSEPRDSAVYFCASGLEQNTEAFFGQGTRLTVV.

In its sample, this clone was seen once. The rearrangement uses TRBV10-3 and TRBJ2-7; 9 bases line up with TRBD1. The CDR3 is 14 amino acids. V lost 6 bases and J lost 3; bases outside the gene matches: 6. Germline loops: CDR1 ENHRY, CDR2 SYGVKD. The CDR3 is CAIRTGQGSYEQYF. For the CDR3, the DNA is TGTGCCATCAGGACGGGACAGGGAAGCTACGAGCAGTACTTC.

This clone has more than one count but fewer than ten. The CDR3 coding sequence is TGTGCCAGCTCACCACCGTATTCGCGGCAGTCCTACGAGCAGTACTTC. This encodes CASSPPYSRQSYEQYF. The rearrangement uses TRBV18 and TRBJ2-7; no firm D call. Between the trimmed V and J ends, which lost 0 bases and 1 base, there was a span of 13 bases. Germline loops: CDR1 KGHSH, CDR2 LQKENI. The CDR3 spans 16 residues.

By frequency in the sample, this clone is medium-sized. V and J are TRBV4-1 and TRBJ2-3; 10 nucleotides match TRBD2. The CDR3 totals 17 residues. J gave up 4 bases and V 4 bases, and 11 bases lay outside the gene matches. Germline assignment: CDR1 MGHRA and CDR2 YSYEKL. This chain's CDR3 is CASSLGVAGGPSDTQYF. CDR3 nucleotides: TGCGCCAGCAGCCTGGGGGTAGCGGGGGGCCCCTCAGATACGCAGTATTTT.

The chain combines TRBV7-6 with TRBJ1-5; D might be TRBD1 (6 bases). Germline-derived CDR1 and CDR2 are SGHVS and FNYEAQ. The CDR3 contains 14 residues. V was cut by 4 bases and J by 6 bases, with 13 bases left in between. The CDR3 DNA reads TGTGCCAGCAGCTCGTCAGGGGAAGGTCAGCCCCAGCATTTT. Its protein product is CASSSSGEGQPQHF.

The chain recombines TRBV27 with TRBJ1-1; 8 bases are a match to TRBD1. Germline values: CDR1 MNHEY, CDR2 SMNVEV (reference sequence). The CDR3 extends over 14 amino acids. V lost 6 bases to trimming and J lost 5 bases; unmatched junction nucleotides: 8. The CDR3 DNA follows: TGTGCCAGCAGCCCGACAGGGGCGGGGACTGAAGCTTTCTTT. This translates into CASSPTGAGTEAFF.

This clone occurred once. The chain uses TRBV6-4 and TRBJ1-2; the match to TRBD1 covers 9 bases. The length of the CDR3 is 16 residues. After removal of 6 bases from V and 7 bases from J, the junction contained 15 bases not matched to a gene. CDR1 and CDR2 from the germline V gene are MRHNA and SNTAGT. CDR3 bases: TGTGCCAGCAGCGACCGACCCGGGACAGGGTTCGGTGGCTACACCTTC. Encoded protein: CASSDRPGTGFGGYTF.

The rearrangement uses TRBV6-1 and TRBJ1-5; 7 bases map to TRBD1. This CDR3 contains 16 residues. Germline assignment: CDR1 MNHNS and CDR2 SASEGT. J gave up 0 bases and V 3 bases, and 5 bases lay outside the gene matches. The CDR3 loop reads CASSDFDRDSNQPQHF. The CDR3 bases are TGTGCCAGCAGTGATTTCGACAGGGATAGCAATCAGCCCCAGCATTTT.

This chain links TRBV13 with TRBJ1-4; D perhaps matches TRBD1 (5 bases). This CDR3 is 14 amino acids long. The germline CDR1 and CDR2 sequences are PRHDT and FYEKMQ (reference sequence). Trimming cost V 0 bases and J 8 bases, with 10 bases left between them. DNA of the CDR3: TGTGCCAGCAGCTTAGGTACAGGTGCCGAAAAACTGTTTTTT. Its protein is CASSLGTGAEKLFF.